The present TCR beta chain was sequenced within a study of shared clonotypes between healthy human individuals. Here immunoSEQ multiplex PCR was the method, and the copy in TCRdb shows in-frame clones only, minus some. The data contain around 700,000 clones, around 90% of them singletons. The CDR3 covers 16 residues. Between the trimmed V and J ends, which lost 3 bases and 4 bases, there was a span of 16 bases. Germline CDR1 and CDR2: LGHNA and YSLEER. Naive CD8 cells lacked CD45RO and underwent positive selection for CCR7, leaving out terminally differentiated effector memory CD45RA+ cells. V gene TRBV4-3 combines with J gene TRBJ1-3, with D maybe TRBD1 (5 bases). This sequence originates from a man younger than 40 in good health. Sequencing input: naive CD8+ T cells sorted from blood. In DNA form, the CDR3 reads TGCGCCAGCAGCCACAAATCCTCCCGGGACGGAAACACCATATATTTT. Translation gives CASSHKSSRDGNTIYF.